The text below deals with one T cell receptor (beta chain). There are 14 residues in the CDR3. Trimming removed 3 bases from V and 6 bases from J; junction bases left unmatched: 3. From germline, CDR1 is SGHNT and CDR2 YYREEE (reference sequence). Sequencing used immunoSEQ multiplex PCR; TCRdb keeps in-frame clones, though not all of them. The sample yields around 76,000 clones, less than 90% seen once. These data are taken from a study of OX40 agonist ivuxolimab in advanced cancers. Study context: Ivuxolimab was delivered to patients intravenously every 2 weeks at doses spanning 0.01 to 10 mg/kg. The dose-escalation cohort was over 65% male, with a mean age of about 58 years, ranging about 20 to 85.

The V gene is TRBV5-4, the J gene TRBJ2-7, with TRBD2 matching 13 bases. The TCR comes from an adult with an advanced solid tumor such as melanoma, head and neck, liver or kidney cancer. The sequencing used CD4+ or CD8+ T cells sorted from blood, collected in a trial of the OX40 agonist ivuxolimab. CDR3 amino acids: CASSSRLAGGEQYF. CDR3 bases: TGTGCCAGCAGCTCTCGACTAGCGGGAGGCGAGCAGTACTTC.